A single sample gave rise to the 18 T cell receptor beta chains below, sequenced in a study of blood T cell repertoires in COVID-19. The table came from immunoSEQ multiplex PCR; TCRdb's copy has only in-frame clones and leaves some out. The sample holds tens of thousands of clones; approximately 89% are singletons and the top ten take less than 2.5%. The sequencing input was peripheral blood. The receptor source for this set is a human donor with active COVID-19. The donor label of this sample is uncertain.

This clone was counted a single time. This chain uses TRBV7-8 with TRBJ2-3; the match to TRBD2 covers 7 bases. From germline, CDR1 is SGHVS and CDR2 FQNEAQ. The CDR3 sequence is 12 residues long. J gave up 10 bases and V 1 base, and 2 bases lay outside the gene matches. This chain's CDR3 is CASSLVRGAQYF. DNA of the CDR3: TGTGCCAGCAGCTTAGTACGGGGGGCGCAGTATTTT.

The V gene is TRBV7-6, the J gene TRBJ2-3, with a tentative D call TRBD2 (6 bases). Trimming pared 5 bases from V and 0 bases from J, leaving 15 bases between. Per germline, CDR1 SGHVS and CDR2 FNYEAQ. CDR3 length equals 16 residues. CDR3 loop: CASSPGGEVSTDTQYF. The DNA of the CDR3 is TGTGCCAGCAGCCCCGGGGGAGAGGTTAGCACAGATACGCAGTATTTT.

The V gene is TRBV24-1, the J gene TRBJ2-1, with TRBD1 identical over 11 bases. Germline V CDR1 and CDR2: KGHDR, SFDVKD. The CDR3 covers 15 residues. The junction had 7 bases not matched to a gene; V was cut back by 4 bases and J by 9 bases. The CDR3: CATSDRTGGEGEQFF. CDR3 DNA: TGTGCCACCAGTGACCGGACAGGGGGCGAAGGTGAGCAGTTCTTC.

The CDR3 nucleotides are TGTGCCAGCAGCTTAGGAGGCGGCCCCCTCTCTGGAAACACCATATATTTT. The encoded protein is CASSLGGGPLSGNTIYF. This rearrangement joins TRBV7-2 to TRBJ1-3; the D is unclear. Trimming left V 1 base short and J 0 bases short, with 13 bases between. There are 17 residues in the CDR3. Germline V lookup: CDR1 SGHTA, CDR2 FQGNSA.

This CDR3 reads CASSETLLSPSGANQETQYF. For the CDR3, the DNA is TGCGCCAGCAGTGAGACCCTGCTCAGTCCTAGCGGAGCTAACCAAGAGACCCAGTACTTC. The genes are TRBV10-2 and TRBJ2-5, with TRBD2 matching over 7 bases. The J segment lost 0 bases and the V segment lost 2 bases, leaving 18 bases of the junction unmatched. There are 20 residues in the CDR3. The germline V gene encodes CDR1 WSHSY and CDR2 SAAADI.

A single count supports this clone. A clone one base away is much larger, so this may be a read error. CDR3 in amino acids: CASSVEAGGPFEQYF. The CDR3, as DNA: TGTGCCAGCAGCGTGGAGGCAGGGGGGCCGTTCGAGCAGTACTTC. The chain recombines TRBV6-5 with TRBJ2-7, with D perhaps matching TRBD1 (7 bases). Looked up from germline, CDR1 is MNHEY and CDR2 is SVGAGI. CDR3 length equals 15 residues. V was shortened by 6 bases and J by 6 bases, with 21 bases between the two germline ends.

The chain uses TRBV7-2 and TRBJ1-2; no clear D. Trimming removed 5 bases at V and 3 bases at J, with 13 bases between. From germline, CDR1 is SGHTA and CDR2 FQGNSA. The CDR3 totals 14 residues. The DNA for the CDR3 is TGTGCCAGCAGCCCACGGAGAGTTTACTATGGCTACACCTTC. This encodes CASSPRRVYYGYTF.

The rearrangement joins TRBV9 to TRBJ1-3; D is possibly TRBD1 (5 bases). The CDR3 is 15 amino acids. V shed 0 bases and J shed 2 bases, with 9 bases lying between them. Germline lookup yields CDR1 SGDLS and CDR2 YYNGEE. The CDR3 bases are TGTGCCAGCAGCGTAGAACAGGCCGCTGGAAACACCATATATTTT. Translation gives CASSVEQAAGNTIYF. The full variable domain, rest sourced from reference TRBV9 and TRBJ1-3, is DSGVTQTPKHLITATGQRVTLRCSPRSGDLSVYWYQQSLDQGLQFLIQYYNGEERAKGNILERFSAQQFPDLHSELNLSSLELGDSALYFCASSVEQAAGNTIYFGEGSWLTVV.

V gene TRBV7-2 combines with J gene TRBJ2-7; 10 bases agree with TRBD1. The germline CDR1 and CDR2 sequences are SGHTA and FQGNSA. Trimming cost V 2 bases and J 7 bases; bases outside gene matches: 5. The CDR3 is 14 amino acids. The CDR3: CASSLRQGAIEQYF. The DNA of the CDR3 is TGTGCCAGCAGCTTACGACAGGGGGCGATAGAGCAGTACTTC. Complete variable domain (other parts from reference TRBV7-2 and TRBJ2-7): GAGVSQSPSNKVTEKGKDVELRCDPISGHTALYWYRQSLGQGLEFLIYFQGNSAPDKSGLPSDRFSAERTGGSVSTLTIQRTQQEDSAVYLCASSLRQGAIEQYFGPGTRLTVT.

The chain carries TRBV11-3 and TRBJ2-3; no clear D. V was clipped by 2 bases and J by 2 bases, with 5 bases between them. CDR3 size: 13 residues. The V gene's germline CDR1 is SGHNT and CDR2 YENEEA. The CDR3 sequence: CASSLSVTDTQYF. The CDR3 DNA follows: TGTGCCAGCAGCTTATCCGTCACAGATACGCAGTATTTT. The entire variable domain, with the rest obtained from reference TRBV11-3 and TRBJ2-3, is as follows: EAGVVQSPRYKIIEKKQPVAFWCNPISGHNTLYWYLQNLGQGPELLIRYENEEAVDDSQLPKDRFSAERLKGVDSTLKIQPAELGDSAVYLCASSLSVTDTQYFGPGTRLTVL.

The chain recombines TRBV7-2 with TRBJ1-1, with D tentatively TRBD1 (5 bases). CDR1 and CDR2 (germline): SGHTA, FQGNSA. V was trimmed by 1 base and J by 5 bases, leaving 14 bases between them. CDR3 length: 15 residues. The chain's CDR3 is CASSLERGMWTEAFF. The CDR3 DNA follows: TGTGCCAGCAGCTTAGAAAGGGGAATGTGGACTGAAGCTTTCTTT.

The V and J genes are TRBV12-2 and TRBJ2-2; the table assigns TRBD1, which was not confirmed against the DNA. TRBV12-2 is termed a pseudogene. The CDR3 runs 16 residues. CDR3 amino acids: CASRLVKGSNTGELFF. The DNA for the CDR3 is TGTGCAAGTCGCTTAGTAAAGGGGTCGAACACCGGGGAGCTGTTTTTT.

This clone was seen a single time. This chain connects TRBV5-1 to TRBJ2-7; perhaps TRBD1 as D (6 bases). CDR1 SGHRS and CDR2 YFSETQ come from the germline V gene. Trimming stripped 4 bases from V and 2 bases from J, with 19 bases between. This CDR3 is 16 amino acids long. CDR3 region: CASSPNQGSRTYEQYF. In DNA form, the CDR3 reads TGCGCCAGCAGCCCGAATCAGGGGAGTCGCACCTACGAGCAGTACTTC.

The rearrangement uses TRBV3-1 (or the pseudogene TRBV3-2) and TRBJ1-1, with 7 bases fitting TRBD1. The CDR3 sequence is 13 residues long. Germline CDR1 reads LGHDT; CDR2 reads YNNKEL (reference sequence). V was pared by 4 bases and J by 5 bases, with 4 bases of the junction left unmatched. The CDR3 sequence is CASSRLQGTEAFF. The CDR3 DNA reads TGTGCCAGCAGCCGCCTACAGGGGACTGAAGCTTTCTTT.

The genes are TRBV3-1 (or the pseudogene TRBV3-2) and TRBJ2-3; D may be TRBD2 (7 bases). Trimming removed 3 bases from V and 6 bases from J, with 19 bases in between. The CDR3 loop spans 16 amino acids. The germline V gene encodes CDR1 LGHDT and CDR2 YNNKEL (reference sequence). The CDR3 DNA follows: TGTGCCAGCAGCCATTTTCGCGGGGGCCCGGGCGATACGCAGTATTTT. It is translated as CASSHFRGGPGDTQYF.

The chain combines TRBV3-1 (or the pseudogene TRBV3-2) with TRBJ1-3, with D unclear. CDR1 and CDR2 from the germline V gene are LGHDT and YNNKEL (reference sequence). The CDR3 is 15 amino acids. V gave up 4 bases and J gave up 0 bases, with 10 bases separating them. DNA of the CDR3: TGTGCCAGCAGCCCTACCCCCTTCTCTGGAAACACCATATATTTT. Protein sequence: CASSPTPFSGNTIYF.

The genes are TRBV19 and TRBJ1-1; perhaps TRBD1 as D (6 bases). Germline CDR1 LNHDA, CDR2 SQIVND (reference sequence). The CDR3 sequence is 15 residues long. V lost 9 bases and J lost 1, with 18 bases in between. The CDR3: CASRPQGGENTEAFF. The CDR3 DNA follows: TGTGCCAGCAGACCTCAAGGGGGAGAGAACACTGAAGCTTTCTTT. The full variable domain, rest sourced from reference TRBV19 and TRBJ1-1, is DGGITQSPKYLFRKEGQNVTLSCEQNLNHDAMYWYRQDPGQGLRLIYYSQIVNDFQKGDIAEGYSVSREKKESFPLTVTSAQKNPTAFYLCASRPQGGENTEAFFGQGTRLTVV.

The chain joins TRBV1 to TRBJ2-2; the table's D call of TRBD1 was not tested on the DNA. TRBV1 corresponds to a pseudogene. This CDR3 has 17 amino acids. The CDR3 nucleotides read TGCACCAGCAACCCAACCCGGGACAGGGGAGACACCGGGGAGCTGTTTTTT. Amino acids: CTSNPTRDRGDTGELFF.